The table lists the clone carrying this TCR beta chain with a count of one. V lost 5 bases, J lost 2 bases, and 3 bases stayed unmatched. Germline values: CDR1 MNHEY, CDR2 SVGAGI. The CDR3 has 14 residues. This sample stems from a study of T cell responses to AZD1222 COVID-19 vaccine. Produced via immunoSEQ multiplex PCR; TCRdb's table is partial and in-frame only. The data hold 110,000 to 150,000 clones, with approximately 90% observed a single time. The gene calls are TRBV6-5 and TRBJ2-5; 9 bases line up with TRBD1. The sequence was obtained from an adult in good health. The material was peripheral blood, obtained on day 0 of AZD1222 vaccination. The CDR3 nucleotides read TGTGCCAGCAGTCGGGACAGGGTTCAAGAGACCCAGTACTTC. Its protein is CASSRDRVQETQYF.